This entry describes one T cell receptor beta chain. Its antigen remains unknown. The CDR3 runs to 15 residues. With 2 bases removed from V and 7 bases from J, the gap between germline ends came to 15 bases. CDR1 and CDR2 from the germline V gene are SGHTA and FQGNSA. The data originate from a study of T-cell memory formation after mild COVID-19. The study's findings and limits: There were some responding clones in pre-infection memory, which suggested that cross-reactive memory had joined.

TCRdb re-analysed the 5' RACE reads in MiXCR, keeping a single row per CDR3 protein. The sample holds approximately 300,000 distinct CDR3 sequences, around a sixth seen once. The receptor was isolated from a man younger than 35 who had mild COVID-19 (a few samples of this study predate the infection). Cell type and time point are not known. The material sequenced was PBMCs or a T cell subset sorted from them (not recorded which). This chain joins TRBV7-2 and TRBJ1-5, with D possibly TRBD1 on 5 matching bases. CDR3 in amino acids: CASSLMQGLLQPQHF. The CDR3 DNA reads TGTGCCAGCAGCTTAATGCAGGGTCTGTTGCAGCCCCAGCATTTT.